The 18 T cell receptor beta chains reported below all come from one sample, sequenced in a study of T-cell reconstitution after alpha-beta-depleted transplantation in children. During its preparation, the TCRbeta library received unique molecular identifiers. TCRdb analysed the PCR reads with MiXCR anew, one entry per CDR3 protein. This table has over 200,000 distinct CDR3 sequences, roughly 10% appearing once. The sample in question was PBMCs, obtained before TCRalphabeta/CD19-depleted stem cell transplant. The source is a child less than two years old with acute myeloid leukemia, due to receive a stem cell transplant.

The chain combines TRBV20-1 with TRBJ2-1, with a weak D call TRBD2 (6 bases). The length of the CDR3 is 14 residues. The germline V and J ends were trimmed by 1 base and 8 bases, with 15 bases remaining between them. Germline CDR1 reads DFQATT; CDR2 reads SNEGSKA (reference sequence). CDR3 DNA sequence: TGCAGTGCTAGAGTATCGACTTTAGCGGATGAGCAGTTCTTC. This encodes CSARVSTLADEQFF.

This clonotype appeared many times. This sequence may be a read error, since a much larger clone differs from it by one base. The chain recombines TRBV11-2 with TRBJ2-7, with D maybe TRBD2 (5 bases). The length of the CDR3 is 12 residues. Germline V gives CDR1 SGHAT, CDR2 FQNNGV. Trimming stripped 3 bases from V and 3 bases from J, with 6 bases between. The CDR3 bases are TGTGCCAGCAGCTTCGCGGGCTACGAGCAGTACTTC. It encodes CASSFAGYEQYF.

In this sample, this clonotype turned up a few times. A read error is possible here, since a much larger clone lies one base away. This chain links TRBV20-1 with TRBJ1-2; unclear D gene. This CDR3 comprises 9 residues. V was shortened by 6 bases and J by 12 bases, with 11 bases between the two germline ends. Germline loops: CDR1 DFQATT, CDR2 SNEGSKA (reference sequence). In DNA, the CDR3 is TGCAGTGCGATATCCGGCGACACCTTC. Protein sequence: CSAISGDTF.

This clonotype appeared many times. V and J are TRBV12-3 or TRBV12-4 and TRBJ1-5; a possible D gene is TRBD1 (5 bases). Trimming cost V 3 bases and J 3 bases, with 9 bases left between them. The CDR3 sequence is 14 residues long. In DNA, the CDR3 is TGTGCCAGCAGTTTCAGACAGTACAATCAGCCCCAGCATTTT. This gives the protein CASSFRQYNQPQHF.

This clonotype has a count of ten or more. This chain joins TRBV10-3 and TRBJ2-1; D is uncertain. V was pared by 8 bases and J by 0 bases, with 14 bases between. The CDR3 has 15 residues. Germline CDR1 reads ENHRY; CDR2 reads SYGVKD. The CDR3 region is CAIEDPRSSYNEQFF. The CDR3 nucleotides are TGTGCCATCGAGGACCCTAGAAGCTCCTACAATGAGCAGTTCTTC.

This clonotype was detected ten times or more. This chain's CDR3 is CASSLGSTNEKLFF. The CDR3 DNA reads TGCGCCAGCAGCTTGGGATCAACTAATGAAAAACTGTTTTTT. The rearrangement uses TRBV5-1 and TRBJ1-4; D gene unclear. Between the trimmed V and J ends, which lost 0 bases and 0 bases, there was a span of 3 bases. There are 14 residues in the CDR3. Germline V CDR1 and CDR2: SGHRS, YFSETQ.

This clonotype has a count of ten or more. J is TRBJ2-2 and V is TRBV5-1, with TRBD2 matching over 15 bases. Unmatched junction bases numbered 11, after V lost 1 base and J lost 1 base. Germline V gene sequence: CDR1 SGHRS, CDR2 YFSETQ. The CDR3 is made up of 21 amino acids. The CDR3 nucleotides are TGCGCCAGCAGCTTGAGGACCGGACTAGCGGGAGGGCCACGGAACACCGGGGAGCTGTTTTTT. This gives the protein CASSLRTGLAGGPRNTGELFF.

This clonotype was counted at least ten times. This chain links TRBV20-1 with TRBJ2-3; D gene ambiguous. CDR1 is DFQATT and CDR2 is SNEGSKA in the germline V gene (reference sequence). The CDR3 has 11 residues. Trimming stripped 7 bases from V and 6 bases from J, with 11 bases between. The CDR3: CSVARRDTQYF. CDR3 coding DNA: TGCAGTGTGGCTAGAAGGGATACGCAGTATTTT.

This clonotype was observed at least ten times. The gene calls are TRBV5-6 and TRBJ1-5, with 12 positions matching TRBD1. This CDR3 is built from 17 residues. Germline CDR1 is SGHDT and CDR2 is YYEEEE. The V and J ends lost 3 bases and 5 bases, in that order; junction bases with no gene match: 9. The CDR3 spells CASSSRDRGLGDQPQHF. CDR3 bases: TGTGCCAGCAGCTCCCGGGACAGGGGGCTAGGGGATCAGCCCCAGCATTTT.

This clonotype was seen ten or more times. The CDR3: CASSQRQGAYEQYF. The CDR3 DNA follows: TGTGCCAGCAGCCAAAGACAGGGGGCCTACGAGCAGTACTTC. The gene calls are TRBV7-2 and TRBJ2-7, with 9 bases fitting TRBD1. Trimming cost V 5 bases and J 2 bases; bases outside gene matches: 4. This CDR3 spans 14 amino acids. Per germline, CDR1 SGHTA and CDR2 FQGNSA.

Many counts were recorded for this clonotype. V gene TRBV20-1 combines with J gene TRBJ1-6, with D unclear. With 4 bases removed from V and 10 bases from J, the gap between germline ends came to 11 bases. The germline V gene encodes CDR1 DFQATT and CDR2 SNEGSKA (reference sequence). This CDR3 contains 12 residues. The CDR3: CSANRYGSPLHF. Written as DNA, the CDR3 is TGCAGTGCTAACCGCTACGGGTCACCCCTCCACTTT.

This clonotype was seen repeatedly, ten times or more. This chain joins TRBV29-1 and TRBJ1-4, with TRBD1 identical over 9 bases. The germline CDR1 and CDR2 sequences are SQVTM and ANQGSEA. Unmatched junction bases numbered 7, after V lost 0 bases and J lost 8 bases. This CDR3 contains 15 residues. CDR3 region: CSVEDPGQGEEKLFF. The CDR3 bases are TGCAGCGTTGAAGACCCGGGACAGGGAGAGGAAAAACTGTTTTTT.

The V gene is TRBV25-1, the J gene TRBJ2-2; 7 bases are a match to TRBD1. The CDR3 is 17 amino acids. Per the germline V gene, CDR1 is MGHDK and CDR2 is SYGVNS. V was clipped by 4 bases and J by 4 bases; unmatched bases: 12. CDR3 sequence (DNA): TGTGCCAGCAGTGCGATTTCAGGAAGGGGGCGCACCGGGGAGCTGTTTTTT. This encodes CASSAISGRGRTGELFF.

This clonotype was observed a handful of times. This chain uses TRBV5-1 with TRBJ2-7; D is perhaps TRBD2 (6 bases). Per germline, CDR1 SGHRS and CDR2 YFSETQ. Trimming stripped 4 bases from V and 7 bases from J, with 15 bases between. The CDR3 is 13 amino acids. CDR3 sequence: CASSQPGAWEQYF. The CDR3 DNA sequence: TGCGCCAGCAGCCAGCCGGGAGCCTGGGAGCAGTACTTC.

This rearrangement joins TRBV7-2 to TRBJ1-1; 8 nucleotides match TRBD1. The CDR3 runs 13 residues. In germline, CDR1 is SGHTA, CDR2 FQGNSA. With V trimmed by 4 bases and J by 8 bases, 6 bases remained unmatched. CDR3 amino acids: CASSYRGTTEAFF. The CDR3 nucleotides read TGTGCCAGCAGCTACAGGGGGACAACGGAAGCTTTCTTT.

This clonotype has ten or more counts. The chain employs TRBV5-5 and TRBJ2-1; possible D gene TRBD1, 6 bases. The CDR3 runs to 17 residues. Germline V CDR1 and CDR2: SGHKS, YYEKEE (reference sequence). Trimming pared 5 bases from V and 6 bases from J, leaving 24 bases between. CDR3 coding DNA: TGTGCCAGCAGAATGTTTTCAGTCCGGGACACACTCAATGAGCAGTTCTTC. Its translation: CASRMFSVRDTLNEQFF.

This clonotype was seen ten or more times. The chain combines TRBV18 with TRBJ1-4; D uncertain. The germline CDR1 and CDR2 sequences are KGHSH and LQKENI. The CDR3 contains 16 residues. V was clipped by 3 bases and J by 0 bases, with 11 bases between them. CDR3 sequence: CASSPLHGTTNEKLFF. CDR3 coding DNA: TGTGCCAGCTCACCGCTACACGGTACAACTAATGAAAAACTGTTTTTT.

This clonotype was recorded many times. The V and J genes are TRBV5-1 and TRBJ2-1; 11 bases map to TRBD2. CDR3 length: 15 amino acids. Trimming removed 0 bases from V and 4 bases from J; junction bases left unmatched: 0. Germline CDR1 SGHRS, CDR2 YFSETQ. The CDR3 coding sequence is TGCGCCAGCAGCTTGGTAGCGGGAGGGTACAATGAGCAGTTCTTC. Amino acids: CASSLVAGGYNEQFF.